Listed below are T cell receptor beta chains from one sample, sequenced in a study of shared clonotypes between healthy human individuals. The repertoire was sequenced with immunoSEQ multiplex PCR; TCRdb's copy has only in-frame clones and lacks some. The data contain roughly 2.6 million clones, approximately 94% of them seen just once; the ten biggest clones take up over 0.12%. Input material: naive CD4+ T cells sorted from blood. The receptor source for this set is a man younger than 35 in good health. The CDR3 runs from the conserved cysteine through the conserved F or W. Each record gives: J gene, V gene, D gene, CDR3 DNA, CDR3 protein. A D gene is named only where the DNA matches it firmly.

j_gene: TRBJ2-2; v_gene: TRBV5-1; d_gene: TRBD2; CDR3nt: TGCGCCAGCAGCTTGGGACTAGCGGGAGTTTGGAACACCGGGGAGCTGTTTTTT; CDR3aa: CASSLGLAGVWNTGELFF
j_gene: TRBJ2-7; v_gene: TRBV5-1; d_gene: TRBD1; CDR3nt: TGCGCCAGCAGCTTGGTGGGAAATTCGGGACAGGGCAACTACGAGCAGTACTTC; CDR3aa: CASSLVGNSGQGNYEQYF
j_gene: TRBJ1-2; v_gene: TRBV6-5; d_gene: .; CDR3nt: TGTGCCAGCAGTTACTCTGGGACCGACCGGGTTTATGGCTACACCTTC; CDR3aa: CASSYSGTDRVYGYTF
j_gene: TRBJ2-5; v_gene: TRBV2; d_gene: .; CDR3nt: TGTGCCAGCAGTGAATCGAGGATCATCCCAGAGACCCAGTACTTC; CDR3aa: CASSESRIIPETQYF
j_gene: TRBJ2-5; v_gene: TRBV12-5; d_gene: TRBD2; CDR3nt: TGTGCTAGTGGTTTGGTACTAGGGTGGAGTCCTAGCGGAAACCAAGAGACCCAGTACTTC; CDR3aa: CASGLVLGWSPSGNQETQYF
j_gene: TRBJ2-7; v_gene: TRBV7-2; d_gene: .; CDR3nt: TGTGCCAGCAGCTTAGATCAAGGGAGTGGCGAGCAGTACTTC; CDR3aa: CASSLDQGSGEQYF
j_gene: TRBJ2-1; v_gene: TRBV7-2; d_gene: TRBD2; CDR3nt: TGTGCCAGCAGCTTGGGGACTAGCGGGAGCAATGAGCAGTTCTTC; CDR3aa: CASSLGTSGSNEQFF
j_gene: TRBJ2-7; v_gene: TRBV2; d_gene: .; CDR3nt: TGTGCCAGCCCAGTAGGGCAGGGGAGCCACGAGCAGTACTTC; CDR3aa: CASPVGQGSHEQYF
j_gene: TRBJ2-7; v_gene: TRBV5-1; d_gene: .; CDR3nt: TGCGCCAGCAGTAGTTTGGGGGTAGGGGACGAGCAGTACTTC; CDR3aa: CASSSLGVGDEQYF
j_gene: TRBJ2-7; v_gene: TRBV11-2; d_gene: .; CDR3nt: TGTGCCAGCAGCCCGCGACAGGACCTCTACGAGCAGTACTTC; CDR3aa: CASSPRQDLYEQYF
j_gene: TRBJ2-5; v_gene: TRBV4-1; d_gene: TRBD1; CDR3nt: TGCGCCAGCAGCCAAGAGGACAGGGCCTACCAAGAGACCCAGTACTTC; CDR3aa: CASSQEDRAYQETQYF
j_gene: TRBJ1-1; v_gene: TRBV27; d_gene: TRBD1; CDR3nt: TGTGCCAGCAGTACGGACAGGGACACTGAAGCTTTCTTT; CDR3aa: CASSTDRDTEAFF
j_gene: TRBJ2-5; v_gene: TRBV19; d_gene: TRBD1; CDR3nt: TGTGCCAGTAGAGGGGGCGCGCTTGGAGAGACCCAGTACTTC; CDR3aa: CASRGGALGETQYF
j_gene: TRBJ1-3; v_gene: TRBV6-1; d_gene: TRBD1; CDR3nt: TGTGCCAGCAGACGTACAGGGGTTGGAAACACCATATATTTT; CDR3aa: CASRRTGVGNTIYF
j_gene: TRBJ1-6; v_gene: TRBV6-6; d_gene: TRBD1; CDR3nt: TGTGCCAGCAGCCGGGACAGGAATAATTCACCCCTCCACTTT; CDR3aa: CASSRDRNNSPLHF
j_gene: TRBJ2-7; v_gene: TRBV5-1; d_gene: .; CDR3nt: TGCGCCAGCAAAGACCTCAGGGAGAGCGTCGTAGGCGAGCAGTACTTC; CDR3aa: CASKDLRESVVGEQYF
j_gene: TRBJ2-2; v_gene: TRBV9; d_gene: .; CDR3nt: TGTGCCAGCAGCGCAGCCCCGAACACCGGGGAGCTGTTTTTT; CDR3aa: CASSAAPNTGELFF